Below, 16 T cell receptor beta chains from the same sample are listed, as sequenced in a study of Graves' ophthalmopathy and Graves' hyperthyroidism. The TCR beta CDR3 regions underwent amplification from RNA transcripts. Amplification began with first-round RT-PCR using HTBI primers, then second-round multiplex PCR was performed. TCRdb used MiXCR to reprocess the multiplex PCR reads, holding one entry per CDR3 protein. The profile shows 23,000 or so distinct CDR3 sequences, about 44% of them singletons. Source material: peripheral blood. These receptors originate from an adult woman with stable Graves' hyperthyroidism.

This clonotype was found many times. This chain uses TRBV4-1 with TRBJ2-1; 7 nucleotides line up with TRBD2. With 4 bases clipped from V and 5 bases from J, the junction kept 11 bases outside the gene matches. CDR3 size: 16 residues. From germline, CDR1 is MGHRA and CDR2 YSYEKL. CDR3 amino acids: CASSLLAILSNNEQFF. CDR3 nucleotide sequence: TGCGCCAGCAGCCTACTAGCGATCCTGTCCAACAATGAGCAGTTCTTC.

V and J are TRBV30 and TRBJ2-5; the D gene could be TRBD1 or TRBD2 (6 bases each). Between the trimmed V and J ends, which lost 7 bases and 7 bases, there was a span of 13 bases. The CDR3 contains 11 residues. Germline CDR1 is GTSNPN and CDR2 is SVGIG (reference sequence). Here the CDR3 reads CALGGNGTQYF. CDR3 bases: TGTGCCTTAGGGGGGAATGGGACCCAGTACTTC.

The chain is built from TRBV25-1 and TRBJ1-4, with 7 positions matching TRBD1. V shed 3 bases, J shed 5 bases, and the junction held 6 bases outside the gene matches. The CDR3 is 15 amino acids. Germline CDR1 reads MGHDK; CDR2 reads SYGVNS. The CDR3 sequence: CASSERQGGNEKLFF. Here the CDR3 DNA reads TGTGCCAGCAGTGAGAGACAGGGAGGAAATGAAAAACTGTTTTTT.

This clonotype has a count of ten or more. The chain combines TRBV11-2 with TRBJ1-1; TRBD1 agrees at 8 bases. V shed 5 bases and J 1 base; nucleotides not matched to a gene: 9. The germline V gene has CDR1 SGHAT and CDR2 FQNNGV. The CDR3 contains 16 residues. The CDR3 DNA reads TGTGCCAGCAGCCCAGGGACAGGCGGAGCGAACACTGAAGCTTTCTTT. This encodes CASSPGTGGANTEAFF. Full variable domain (rest looked up from reference TRBV11-2 and TRBJ1-1): EAGVAQSPRYKIIEKRQSVAFWCNPISGHATLYWYQQILGQGPKLLIQFQNNGVVDDSQLPKDRFSAERLKGVDSTLKIQPAKLEDSAVYLCASSPGTGGANTEAFFGQGTRLTVV.

CDR3 in amino acids: CASSLDGSPYEQYF. In nucleotides, the CDR3 is TGCGCCAGCAGCTTGGATGGATCCCCTTACGAGCAGTACTTC. The chain is built from TRBV5-1 and TRBJ2-7; D not certain. Germline lookup yields CDR1 SGHRS and CDR2 YFSETQ. V was shortened by 0 bases and J by 4 bases, with 11 bases between the two germline ends. CDR3 length: 14 amino acids. Supplemented by reference TRBV5-1 and TRBJ2-7, the full variable domain reads KAGVTQTPRYLIKTRGQQVTLSCSPISGHRSVSWYQQTPGQGLQFLFEYFSETQRNKGNFPGRFSGRQFSNSRSEMNVSTLELGDSALYLCASSLDGSPYEQYFGPGTRLTVT.

Sample share makes this clonotype medium-sized. The chain employs TRBV7-9 and TRBJ1-3; D remains ambiguous. The V and J ends lost 7 bases and 1 base respectively, with 8 bases between them. This CDR3 is built from 13 residues. Germline CDR1 reads SEHNR; CDR2 reads FQNEAQ (reference sequence). CDR3 in amino acids: CASNDGSGNTIYF. DNA for the CDR3: TGTGCCAGCAACGACGGATCTGGAAACACCATATATTTT.

This clonotype was recorded many times. The chain combines TRBV11-2 with TRBJ2-5; 9 bases are a match to TRBD1. Germline V gene lookup returns CDR1 SGHAT and CDR2 FQNNGV. Trimming removed 2 bases from V and 5 bases from J; junction bases left unmatched: 3. The CDR3 totals 14 residues. The CDR3 here is CASSLNRGLETQYF. CDR3 sequence (DNA): TGTGCCAGCAGCTTAAACAGGGGGCTGGAGACCCAGTACTTC.

V usage is TRBV24-1 and J usage is TRBJ2-1; D may correspond to TRBD1 or TRBD2 (6 bases each). From germline, CDR1 is KGHDR and CDR2 SFDVKD. V lost 4 bases to trimming and J lost 6 bases, with 15 bases between them. There are 15 residues in the CDR3. The CDR3: CATSEGGGGGNEQFF. The DNA of the CDR3 is TGTGCCACCAGTGAAGGCGGTGGAGGGGGCAATGAGCAGTTCTTC.

J is TRBJ2-7 and V is TRBV20-1, with 8 nucleotides matching TRBD1. Unmatched junction bases numbered 7, after V lost 6 bases and J lost 0 bases. The CDR3 extends over 14 amino acids. Germline V CDR1 and CDR2: DFQATT, SNEGSKA (reference sequence). CDR3 in DNA: TGCAGTGCCCACACCGGGACAGGCTCCTACGAGCAGTACTTC. Protein sequence: CSAHTGTGSYEQYF.

This clonotype was recorded at least ten times. The gene calls are TRBV5-1 and TRBJ2-2; D might be TRBD1 or TRBD2, each matching 5 bases. V was shortened by 2 bases and J by 4 bases, with 15 bases between the two germline ends. CDR3 size: 16 residues. Germline CDR1 reads SGHRS; CDR2 reads YFSETQ. The CDR3 loop is CASSFLGDVLTGELFF. The DNA for the CDR3 is TGCGCCAGCAGCTTCCTCGGGGACGTTCTCACCGGGGAGCTGTTTTTT.

About this clonotype: This may stem from a read error, because a much larger clone lies one nucleotide away. The conserved phenylalanine or tryptophan is not found at the CDR3 terminus, so this likely reflects a read error. V usage is TRBV28 and J usage is TRBJ2-7; tentatively, D is TRBD1 or TRBD2 (5 bases each). The V end lost 10 bases, the J end lost 2 bases, and 12 bases lay between the germline ends. Germline CDR1 reads MDHEN; CDR2 reads SYDVKM. The CDR3 loop spans 12 amino acids. CDR3 sequence reads: CATTRGAYEQYS. As DNA, the CDR3 is TGTGCCACCACCCGGGGCGCCTACGAGCAGTACTCC.

The genes are TRBV2 and TRBJ2-2; 7 bases align to TRBD2. The ends lost 1 base at V and 3 bases at J; junction bases unmatched: 5. The V gene's germline CDR1 is SNHLY and CDR2 FYNNEI. The CDR3 runs 16 residues. CDR3 residues: CASSEGSSGHTGELFF. The CDR3 region has the DNA TGTGCCAGCAGTGAAGGCTCTAGCGGACACACCGGGGAGCTGTTTTTT.

The chain carries TRBV2 and TRBJ1-1; 7 nucleotides line up with TRBD1. The germline V gene encodes CDR1 SNHLY and CDR2 FYNNEI. The CDR3 runs to 14 residues. After removal of 8 bases from V and 9 bases from J, the junction contained 15 bases not matched to a gene. The DNA of the CDR3 is TGTGCCAGCGAGGACAGGCCCTTCCTTGAAAAAGCTTTCTTT. Its translation is CASEDRPFLEKAFF. The entire variable domain, with the rest obtained from reference TRBV2 and TRBJ1-1, is as follows: EPEVTQTPSHQVTQMGQEVILRCVPISNHLYFYWYRQILGQKVEFLVSFYNNEISEKSEIFDDQFSVERPDGSNFTLKIRSTKLEDSAMYFCASEDRPFLEKAFFGQGTRLTVV.

The chain is built from TRBV29-1 and TRBJ2-7; 10 positions agree with TRBD2. V lost 4 bases and J lost 5; bases outside the gene matches: 5. The V gene's germline CDR1 is SQVTM and CDR2 ANQGSEA. This CDR3 region has 13 residues. The CDR3 protein is CSVVSGRFDEQYF. The DNA of the CDR3 is TGCAGCGTTGTTAGCGGGAGGTTCGACGAGCAGTACTTC.

The chain combines TRBV19 with TRBJ2-2; D call uncertain. Per the germline V gene, CDR1 is LNHDA and CDR2 is SQIVND (reference sequence). The CDR3 has 13 residues. V lost 4 bases to trimming and J lost 7 bases, with 10 bases between them. For the CDR3, the DNA is TGTGCCAGTAGTACCATGAGAGGCGGGGAGCTGTTTTTT. Encoded protein: CASSTMRGGELFF. Complete variable domain (other parts from reference TRBV19 and TRBJ2-2): DGGITQSPKYLFRKEGQNVTLSCEQNLNHDAMYWYRQDPGQGLRLIYYSQIVNDFQKGDIAEGYSVSREKKESFPLTVTSAQKNPTAFYLCASSTMRGGELFFGEGSRLTVL.

Judged by abundance, this clonotype is medium-sized. The chain has TRBV7-2 and TRBJ2-1, with D possibly matching TRBD2 (6 bases). Germline values: CDR1 SGHTA, CDR2 FQGNSA. Trimming removed 5 bases from V and 2 bases from J, with 10 bases in between. This CDR3 spans 14 amino acids. The DNA of the CDR3 is TGTGCCAGCAGCCCGGCTAGCGCCTACAATGAGCAGTTCTTC. Protein: CASSPASAYNEQFF.